This T cell receptor (beta chain) was recovered during a study of early T cells in non-severe SARS-CoV-2 infection. The overall study: Sequencing used unsorted whole-blood bulk RNA, so chains lack pairing.

Individual cDNA molecules were tagged with unique molecular identifiers, the study reported. TCRdb redid the calling of the 5' RACE reads with MiXCR, one entry per CDR3 protein. Of under 20,000 distinct CDR3 sequences listed, around 5.7% are singletons. Points from the study as a whole: Lookups in VDJdb leaned toward anti-spike CD8 responses and missed private and CD4 specificities.

The CDR3 runs 16 residues. CDR1 is SGHAT and CDR2 is FQNNGV in the germline V gene. V shed 4 bases, J shed 3 bases, and the junction held 11 bases outside the gene matches. By share, this clonotype ranks as large. Its target is unknown. This chain links TRBV11-2 with TRBJ2-7; TRBD2 matches at 8 bases. The sample was whole blood. This clonotype originated in an adult who was a healthcare worker with PCR-confirmed SARS-CoV-2 infection or an uninfected control (not recorded which). This CDR3 is CASSSPYGGLDYEQYF. The CDR3 DNA follows: TGTGCCAGCAGCTCTCCATATGGGGGACTAGACTACGAGCAGTACTTC.